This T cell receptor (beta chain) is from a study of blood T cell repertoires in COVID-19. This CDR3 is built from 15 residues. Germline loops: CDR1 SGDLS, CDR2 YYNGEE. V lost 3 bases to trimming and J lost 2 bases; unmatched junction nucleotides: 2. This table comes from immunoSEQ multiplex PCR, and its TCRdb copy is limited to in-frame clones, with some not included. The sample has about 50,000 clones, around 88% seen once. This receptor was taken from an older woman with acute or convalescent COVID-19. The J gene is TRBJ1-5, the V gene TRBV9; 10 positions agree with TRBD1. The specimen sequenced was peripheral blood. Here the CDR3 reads CASSDGTGGNQPQHF. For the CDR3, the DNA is TGTGCCAGCAGCGATGGGACAGGGGGCAATCAGCCCCAGCATTTT.